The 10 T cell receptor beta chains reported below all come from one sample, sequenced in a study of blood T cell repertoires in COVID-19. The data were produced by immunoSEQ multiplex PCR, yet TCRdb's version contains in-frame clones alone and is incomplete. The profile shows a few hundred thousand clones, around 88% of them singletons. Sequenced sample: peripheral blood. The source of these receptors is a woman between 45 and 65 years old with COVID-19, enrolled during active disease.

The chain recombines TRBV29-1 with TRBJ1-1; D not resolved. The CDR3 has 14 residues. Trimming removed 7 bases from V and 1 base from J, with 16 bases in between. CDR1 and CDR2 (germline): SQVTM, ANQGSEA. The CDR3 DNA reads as TGCAGCGCTCTCACCCACGGCGGGAACACTGAAGCTTTCTTT. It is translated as CSALTHGGNTEAFF.

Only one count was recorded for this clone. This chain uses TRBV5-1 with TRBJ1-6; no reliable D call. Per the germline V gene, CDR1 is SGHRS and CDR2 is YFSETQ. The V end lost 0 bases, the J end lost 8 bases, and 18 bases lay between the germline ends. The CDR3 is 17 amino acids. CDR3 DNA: TGCGCCAGCAGCTTGGTTGGGGAGACCCCCTCGGATTCACCCCTCCACTTT. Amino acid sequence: CASSLVGETPSDSPLHF.

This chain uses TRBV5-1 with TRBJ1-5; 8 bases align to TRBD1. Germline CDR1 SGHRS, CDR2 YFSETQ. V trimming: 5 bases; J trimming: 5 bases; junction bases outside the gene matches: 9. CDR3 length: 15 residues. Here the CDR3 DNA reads TGCGCCAGCAGACAACAGGGGGACCCGGATCAGCCCCAGCATTTT. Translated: CASRQQGDPDQPQHF.

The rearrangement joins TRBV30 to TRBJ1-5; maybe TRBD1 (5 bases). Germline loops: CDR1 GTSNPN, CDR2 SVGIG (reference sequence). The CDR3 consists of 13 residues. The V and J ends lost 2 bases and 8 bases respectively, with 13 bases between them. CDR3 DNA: TGTGCCTGGAGTAGGGACTCTGAGGAGCCCCAGCATTTT. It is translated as CAWSRDSEEPQHF.

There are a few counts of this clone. Written as DNA, the CDR3 is TGCGCCAGCAGCACTTCGACAGATTATAATTCACCCCTCCACTTT. It translates to CASSTSTDYNSPLHF. The genes are TRBV5-1 and TRBJ1-6; TRBD1 might be the D (5 bases). The germline V gene encodes CDR1 SGHRS and CDR2 YFSETQ. CDR3 size: 15 residues. Trimming cost V 4 bases and J 4 bases, with 12 bases left between them.

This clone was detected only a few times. CDR3 amino acids: CASSSGGGEQYF. The CDR3, as DNA: TGTGCCAGCAGTTCGGGAGGGGGAGAGCAGTATTTT. This chain links TRBV27 with TRBJ2-3; TRBD2 aligns across 8 bases. Germline V CDR1 and CDR2: MNHEY, SMNVEV (reference sequence). With V trimmed by 4 bases and J by 11 bases, 5 bases remained unmatched. The CDR3 runs to 12 residues.

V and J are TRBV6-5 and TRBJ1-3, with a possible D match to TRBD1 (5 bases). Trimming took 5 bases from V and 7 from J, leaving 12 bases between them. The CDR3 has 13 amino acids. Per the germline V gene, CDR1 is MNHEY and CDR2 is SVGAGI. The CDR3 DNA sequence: TGTGCCAGCAGTCCTCCGGGGGTGAACACCATATATTTT. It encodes CASSPPGVNTIYF.

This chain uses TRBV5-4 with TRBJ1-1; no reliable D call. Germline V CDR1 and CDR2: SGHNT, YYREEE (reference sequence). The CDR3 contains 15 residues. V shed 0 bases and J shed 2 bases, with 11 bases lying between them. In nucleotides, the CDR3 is TGTGCCAGCAGCTTGGCCGGAGGCAGAAACACTGAAGCTTTCTTT. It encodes CASSLAGGRNTEAFF.

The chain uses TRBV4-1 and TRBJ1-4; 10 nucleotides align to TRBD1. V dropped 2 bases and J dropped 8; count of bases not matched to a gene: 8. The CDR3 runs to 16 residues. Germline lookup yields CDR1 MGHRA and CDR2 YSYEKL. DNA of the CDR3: TGCGCCAGCAGCCAACCCCGGGGACAGGGGAGGGAAAAACTGTTTTTT. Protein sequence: CASSQPRGQGREKLFF.

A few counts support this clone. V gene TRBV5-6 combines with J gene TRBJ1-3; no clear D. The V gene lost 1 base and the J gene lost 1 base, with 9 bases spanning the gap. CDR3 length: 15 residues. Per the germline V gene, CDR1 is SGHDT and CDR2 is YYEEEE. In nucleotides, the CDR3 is TGTGCCAGCAGCTTGAGTGCGATATCTGGAAACACCATATATTTT. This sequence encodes CASSLSAISGNTIYF.